This T cell receptor beta chain came from a study of blood T cell repertoires in COVID-19. Across the study: From the United States, Italy and Spain came samples of acute and convalescent COVID-19. T cells, B-cell-depleted T cells, or PBMCs supplied cDNA or gDNA.

The authors' processing: Nucleated cell counts were estimated from reference gene primer amplification. The assay was immunoSEQ multiplex PCR, and TCRdb's table has in-frame clones only and misses some. For V, J and clone size, that table is used; D and trimming come from the DNA. The table lists about 220,000 clones, 80% to 85% of them singletons. CDR3 length equals 13 residues. With V trimmed by 6 bases and J by 11 bases, 7 bases remained unmatched. Germline assignment: CDR1 MNHEY and CDR2 SVGAGI. This rearrangement joins TRBV6-5 to TRBJ1-6; 7 bases are shared with TRBD1. The sequence was collected from a man in his thirties or forties with active or convalescent COVID-19. Sequencing was done on a sample of peripheral blood. DNA of the CDR3: TGTGCCAGCAGAAGGACAGGAGTCCCACCCCTCCACTTT. This translates into CASRRTGVPPLHF.